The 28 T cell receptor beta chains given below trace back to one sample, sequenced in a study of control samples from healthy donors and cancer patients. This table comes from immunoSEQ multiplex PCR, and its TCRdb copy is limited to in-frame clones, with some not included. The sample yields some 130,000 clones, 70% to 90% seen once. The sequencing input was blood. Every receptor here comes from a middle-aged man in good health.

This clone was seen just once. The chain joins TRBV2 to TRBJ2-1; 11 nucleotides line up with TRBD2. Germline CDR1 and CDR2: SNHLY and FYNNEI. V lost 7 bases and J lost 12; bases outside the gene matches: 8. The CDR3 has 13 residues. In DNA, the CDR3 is TGTGCCAGCATAGCGGGGGGGTTTCAGGTGCAGTTCTTC. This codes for CASIAGGFQVQFF.

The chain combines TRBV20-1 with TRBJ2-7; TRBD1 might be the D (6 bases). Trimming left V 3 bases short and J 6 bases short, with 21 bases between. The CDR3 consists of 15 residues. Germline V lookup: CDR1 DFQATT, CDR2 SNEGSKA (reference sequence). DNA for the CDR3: TGCAGTGCTAGTCCGCCGCGGGCAGGGGTCCGCGAGCAGTACTTC. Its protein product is CSASPPRAGVREQYF.

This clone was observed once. CDR3 in amino acids: CASSLKGQGAHEQYF. Here the CDR3 DNA reads TGTGCCAGCAGCTTGAAGGGACAGGGGGCGCACGAGCAGTACTTC. The rearrangement uses TRBV5-4 and TRBJ2-7, with TRBD1 identical over 12 bases. The CDR3 length is 15 residues. The germline V gene has CDR1 SGHNT and CDR2 YYREEE (reference sequence). V was pared by 1 base and J by 5 bases, with 4 bases of the junction left unmatched.

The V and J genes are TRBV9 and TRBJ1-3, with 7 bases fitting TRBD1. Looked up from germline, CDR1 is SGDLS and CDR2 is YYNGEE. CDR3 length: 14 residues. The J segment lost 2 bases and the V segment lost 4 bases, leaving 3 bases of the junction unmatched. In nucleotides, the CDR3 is TGTGCCAGCAGCTCAGGGGGTACTGGAAACACCATATATTTT. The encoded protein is CASSSGGTGNTIYF. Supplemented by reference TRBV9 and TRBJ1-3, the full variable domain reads DSGVTQTPKHLITATGQRVTLRCSPRSGDLSVYWYQQSLDQGLQFLIQYYNGEERAKGNILERFSAQQFPDLHSELNLSSLELGDSALYFCASSSGGTGNTIYFGEGSWLTVV.

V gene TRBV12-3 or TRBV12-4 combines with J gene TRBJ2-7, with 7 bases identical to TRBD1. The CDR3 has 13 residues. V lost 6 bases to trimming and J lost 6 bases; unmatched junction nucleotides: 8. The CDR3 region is CASSWTGFFEQYF. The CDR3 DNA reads TGTGCCAGCAGCTGGACAGGTTTCTTCGAGCAGTACTTC.

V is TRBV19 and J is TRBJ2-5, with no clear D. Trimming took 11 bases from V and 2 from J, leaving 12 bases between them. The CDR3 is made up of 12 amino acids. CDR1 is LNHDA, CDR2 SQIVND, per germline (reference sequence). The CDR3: CAPHPDQETQYF. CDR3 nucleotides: TGTGCCCCCCACCCGGATCAAGAGACCCAGTACTTC.

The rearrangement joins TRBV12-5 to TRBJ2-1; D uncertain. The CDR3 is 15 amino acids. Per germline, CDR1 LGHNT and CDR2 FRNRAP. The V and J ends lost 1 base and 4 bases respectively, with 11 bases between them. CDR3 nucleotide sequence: TGTGCTAGTGGTTTGGGACAACAGCGATACAATGAGCAGTTCTTC. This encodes CASGLGQQRYNEQFF.

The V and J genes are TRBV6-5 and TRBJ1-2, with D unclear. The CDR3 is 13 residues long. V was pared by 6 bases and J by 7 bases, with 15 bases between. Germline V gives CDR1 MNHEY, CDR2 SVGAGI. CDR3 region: CASRSLSRGGYTF. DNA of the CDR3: TGTGCCAGCAGGTCCCTTTCTCGAGGTGGCTACACCTTC.

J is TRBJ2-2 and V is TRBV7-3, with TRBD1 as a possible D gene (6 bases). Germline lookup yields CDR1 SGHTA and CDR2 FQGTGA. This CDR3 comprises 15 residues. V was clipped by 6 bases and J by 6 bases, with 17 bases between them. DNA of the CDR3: TGTGCCAGCAGGCCGGACAGCGTTTCACCCGGGGAGCTGTTTTTT. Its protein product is CASRPDSVSPGELFF.

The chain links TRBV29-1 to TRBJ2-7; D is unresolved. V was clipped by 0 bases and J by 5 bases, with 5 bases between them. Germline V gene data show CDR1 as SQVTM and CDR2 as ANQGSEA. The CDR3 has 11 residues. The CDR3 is CSVEEDHEQYF. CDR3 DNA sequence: TGCAGCGTTGAAGAGGACCACGAGCAGTACTTC.

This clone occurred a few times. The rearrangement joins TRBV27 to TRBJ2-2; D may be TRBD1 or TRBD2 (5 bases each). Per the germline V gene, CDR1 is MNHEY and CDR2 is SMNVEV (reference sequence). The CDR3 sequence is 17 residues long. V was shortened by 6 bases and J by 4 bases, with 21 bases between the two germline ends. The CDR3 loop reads CASSPYPQRGGTGELFF. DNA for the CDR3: TGTGCCAGCAGCCCTTATCCACAGAGGGGCGGCACCGGGGAGCTGTTTTTT.

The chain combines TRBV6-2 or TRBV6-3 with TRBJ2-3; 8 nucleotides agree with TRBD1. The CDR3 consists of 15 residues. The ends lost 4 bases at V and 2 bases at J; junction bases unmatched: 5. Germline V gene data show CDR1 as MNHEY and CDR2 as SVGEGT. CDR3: CASSSTGVITDTQYF. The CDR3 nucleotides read TGTGCCAGCAGTTCGACAGGGGTTATCACAGATACGCAGTATTTT.

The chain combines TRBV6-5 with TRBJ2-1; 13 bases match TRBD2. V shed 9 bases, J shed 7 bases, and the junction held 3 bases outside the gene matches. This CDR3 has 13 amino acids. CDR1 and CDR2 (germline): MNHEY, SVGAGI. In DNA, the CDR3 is TGTGCCAGTCTGACTAGCGGGGGGAATGAGCAGTTCTTC. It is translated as CASLTSGGNEQFF.

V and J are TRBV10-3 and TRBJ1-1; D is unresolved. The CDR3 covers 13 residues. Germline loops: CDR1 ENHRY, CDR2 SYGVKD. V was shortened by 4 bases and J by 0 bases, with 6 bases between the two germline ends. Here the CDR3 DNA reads TGTGCCATCAGTGGTGAGGTGAACACTGAAGCTTTCTTT. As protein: CAISGEVNTEAFF.

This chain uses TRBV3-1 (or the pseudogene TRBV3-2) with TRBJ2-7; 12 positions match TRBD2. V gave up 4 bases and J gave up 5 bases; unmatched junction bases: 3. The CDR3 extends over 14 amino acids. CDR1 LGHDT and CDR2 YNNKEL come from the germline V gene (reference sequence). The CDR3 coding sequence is TGTGCCAGCAGCCCATGGACTAGCGGGGACGAGCAGTACTTC. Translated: CASSPWTSGDEQYF.

CDR3 nucleotides: TGTGCCAGCAGCTACAGGGTCTACGAGCAGTACTTC. Translating it yields CASSYRVYEQYF. The chain employs TRBV7-2 and TRBJ2-7; tentatively, D is TRBD1 (6 bases). Germline V gene sequence: CDR1 SGHTA, CDR2 FQGNSA. This CDR3 is 12 amino acids long. V lost 4 bases and J lost 3, with 7 bases in between.

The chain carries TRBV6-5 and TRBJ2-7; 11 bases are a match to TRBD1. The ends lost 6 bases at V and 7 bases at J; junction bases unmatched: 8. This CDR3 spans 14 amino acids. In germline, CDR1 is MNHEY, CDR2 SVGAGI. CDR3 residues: CASRMDRGRREQYF. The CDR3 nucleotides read TGTGCCAGCAGAATGGACAGGGGGCGCAGGGAGCAGTACTTC.

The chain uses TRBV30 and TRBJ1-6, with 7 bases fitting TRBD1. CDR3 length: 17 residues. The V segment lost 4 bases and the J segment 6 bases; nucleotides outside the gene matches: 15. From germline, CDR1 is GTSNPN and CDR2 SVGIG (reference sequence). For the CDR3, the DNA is TGTGCCTGGACTGCGGGGATACAGGGGCCCAGTAATTCACCCCTCCACTTT. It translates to CAWTAGIQGPSNSPLHF.

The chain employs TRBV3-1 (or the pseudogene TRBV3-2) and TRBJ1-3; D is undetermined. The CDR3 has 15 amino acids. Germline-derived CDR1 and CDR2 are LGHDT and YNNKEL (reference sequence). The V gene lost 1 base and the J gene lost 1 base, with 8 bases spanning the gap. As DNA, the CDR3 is TGTGCCAGCAGCCAAGTCCAACTATCTGGAAACACCATATATTTT. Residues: CASSQVQLSGNTIYF.

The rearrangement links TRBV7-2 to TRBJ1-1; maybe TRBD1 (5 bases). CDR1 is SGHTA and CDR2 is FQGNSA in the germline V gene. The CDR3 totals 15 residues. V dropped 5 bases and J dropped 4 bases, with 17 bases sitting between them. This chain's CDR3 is CASSPGGLTSTEAFF. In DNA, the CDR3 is TGTGCCAGCAGCCCGGGGGGACTGACGAGCACTGAAGCTTTCTTT.

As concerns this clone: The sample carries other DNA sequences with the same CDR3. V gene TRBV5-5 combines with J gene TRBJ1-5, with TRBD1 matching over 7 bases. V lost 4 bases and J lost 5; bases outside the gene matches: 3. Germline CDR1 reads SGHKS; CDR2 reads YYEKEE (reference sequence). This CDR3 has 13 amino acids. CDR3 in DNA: TGTGCCAGCAGCCCACAGGGGTATCAGCCCCAGCATTTT. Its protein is CASSPQGYQPQHF.

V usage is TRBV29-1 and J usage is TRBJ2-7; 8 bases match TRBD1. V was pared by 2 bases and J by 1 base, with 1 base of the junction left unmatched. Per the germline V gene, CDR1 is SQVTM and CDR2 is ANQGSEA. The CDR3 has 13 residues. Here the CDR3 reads CSVEQGASYEQYF. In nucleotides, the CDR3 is TGCAGCGTTGAACAGGGGGCGTCCTACGAGCAGTACTTC.

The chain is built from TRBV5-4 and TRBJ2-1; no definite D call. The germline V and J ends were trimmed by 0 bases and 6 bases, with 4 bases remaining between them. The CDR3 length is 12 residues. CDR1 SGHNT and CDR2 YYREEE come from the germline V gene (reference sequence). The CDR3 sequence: CASSLGFNEQFF. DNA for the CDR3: TGTGCCAGCAGCTTGGGTTTCAATGAGCAGTTCTTC.

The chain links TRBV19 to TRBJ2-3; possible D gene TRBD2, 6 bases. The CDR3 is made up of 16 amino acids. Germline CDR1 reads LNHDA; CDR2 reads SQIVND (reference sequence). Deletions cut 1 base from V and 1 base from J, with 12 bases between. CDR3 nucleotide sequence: TGTGCCAGTAGTATAGGGTCGGGGGTTGGCACAGATACGCAGTATTTT. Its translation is CASSIGSGVGTDTQYF.

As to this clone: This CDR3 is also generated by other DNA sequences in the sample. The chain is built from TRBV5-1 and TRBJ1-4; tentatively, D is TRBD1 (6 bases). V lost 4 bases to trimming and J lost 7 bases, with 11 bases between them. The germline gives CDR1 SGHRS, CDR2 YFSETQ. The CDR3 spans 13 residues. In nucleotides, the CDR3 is TGCGCCAGCAGCGAAGGGGGAGGTGAAAAACTGTTTTTT. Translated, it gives CASSEGGGEKLFF.

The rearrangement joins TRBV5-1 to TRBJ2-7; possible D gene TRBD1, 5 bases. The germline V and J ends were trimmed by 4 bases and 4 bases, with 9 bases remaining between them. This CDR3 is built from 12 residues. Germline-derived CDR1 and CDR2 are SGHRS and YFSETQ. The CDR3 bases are TGCGCCAGCAGCGGGCAGGGTTACGAGCAGTACTTC. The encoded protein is CASSGQGYEQYF. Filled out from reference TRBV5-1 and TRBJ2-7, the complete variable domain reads KAGVTQTPRYLIKTRGQQVTLSCSPISGHRSVSWYQQTPGQGLQFLFEYFSETQRNKGNFPGRFSGRQFSNSRSEMNVSTLELGDSALYLCASSGQGYEQYFGPGTRLTVT.

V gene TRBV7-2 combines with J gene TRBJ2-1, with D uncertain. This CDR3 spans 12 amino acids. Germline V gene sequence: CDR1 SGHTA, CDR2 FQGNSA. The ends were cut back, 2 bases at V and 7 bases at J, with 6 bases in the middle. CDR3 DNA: TGTGCCAGCAGCTTAAGGTTGAATGAGCAGTTCTTC. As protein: CASSLRLNEQFF.

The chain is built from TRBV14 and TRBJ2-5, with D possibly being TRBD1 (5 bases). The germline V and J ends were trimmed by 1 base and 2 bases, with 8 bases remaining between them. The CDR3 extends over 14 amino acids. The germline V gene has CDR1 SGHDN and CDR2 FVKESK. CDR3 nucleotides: TGTGCCAGCAGCCAAGGGACACTACAAGAGACCCAGTACTTC. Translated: CASSQGTLQETQYF. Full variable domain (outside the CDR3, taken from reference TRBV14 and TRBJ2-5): EAGVTQFPSHSVIEKGQTVTLRCDPISGHDNLYWYRRVMGKEIKFLLHFVKESKQDESGMPNNRFLAERTGGTYSTLKVQPAELEDSGVYFCASSQGTLQETQYFGPGTRLLVL.